The present T cell receptor (beta chain) was sequenced within a study of regulatory T cells in long-lasting Graves disease. This clonotype has a count of ten or more. The antigen is unknown. Sequencing libraries for TCR beta were prepared with iRepertoire HTBI primers and Arm-PCR of CDR3 regions. TCRdb passed the multiplex PCR reads through MiXCR, listing each CDR3 protein once. The sample shows 440,000 or so distinct CDR3 sequences, around 17% of them seen only once. General study results and limits: With persistent disease, TRBV28, TRBJ1-2 and TRBJ2-5 were the favored segments.

Time point of the sample: newly diagnosed GD, antithyroid drugs for less than 3 months. RNA from PBMCs was the source of the TCR library. The CDR3 extends over 15 amino acids. After removal of 4 bases from V and 5 bases from J, the junction contained 9 bases not matched to a gene. CDR1 is SGHRS and CDR2 is YFSETQ in the germline V gene. Separately, the same data were catalogued under a study of T cells in Graves' hyperthyroidism and ophthalmopathy. From that report: Each patient was aged 18 to 65 and had newly diagnosed hyperthyroidism of under 2 months' duration.

The TCR originated in a woman aged 25-40 years with Graves disease. Here the sequenced sample was peripheral blood mononuclear cells (PBMCs), taken at new diagnosis, from a patient treated with antithyroid drugs. This chain joins TRBV5-1 and TRBJ2-1; 7 bases fit TRBD2. This CDR3 is CASSLADSAHNEQFF. CDR3 nucleotides: TGCGCCAGCAGCCTAGCGGACTCAGCCCACAATGAGCAGTTCTTC.